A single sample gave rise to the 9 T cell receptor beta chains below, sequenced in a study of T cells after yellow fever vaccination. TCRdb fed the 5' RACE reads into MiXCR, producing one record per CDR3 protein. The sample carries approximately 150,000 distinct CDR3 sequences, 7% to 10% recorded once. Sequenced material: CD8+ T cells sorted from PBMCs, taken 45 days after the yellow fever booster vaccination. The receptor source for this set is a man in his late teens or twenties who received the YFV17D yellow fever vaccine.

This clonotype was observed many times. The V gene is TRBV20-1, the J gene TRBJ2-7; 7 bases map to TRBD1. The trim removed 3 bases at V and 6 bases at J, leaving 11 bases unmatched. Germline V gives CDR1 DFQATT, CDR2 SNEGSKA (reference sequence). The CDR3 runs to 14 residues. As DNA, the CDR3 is TGCAGTGCTAGGAGCGACAGGGTCGAGAGCGAGCAGTACGTC. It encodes CSARSDRVESEQYV.

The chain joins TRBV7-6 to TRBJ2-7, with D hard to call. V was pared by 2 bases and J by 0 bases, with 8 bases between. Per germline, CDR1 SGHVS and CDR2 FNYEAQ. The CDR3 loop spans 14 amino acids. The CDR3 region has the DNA TGTGCCAGCAGCTTATTTGGAAGCTCCTACGAGCAGTACTTC. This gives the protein CASSLFGSSYEQYF.

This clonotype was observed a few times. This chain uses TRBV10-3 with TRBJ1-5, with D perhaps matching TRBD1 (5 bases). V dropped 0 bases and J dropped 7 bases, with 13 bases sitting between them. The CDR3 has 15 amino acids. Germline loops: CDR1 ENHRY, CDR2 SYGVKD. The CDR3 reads CAISESGGTGQPQHF. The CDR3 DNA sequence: TGTGCCATCAGTGAGTCAGGAGGGACGGGACAGCCCCAGCATTTT.

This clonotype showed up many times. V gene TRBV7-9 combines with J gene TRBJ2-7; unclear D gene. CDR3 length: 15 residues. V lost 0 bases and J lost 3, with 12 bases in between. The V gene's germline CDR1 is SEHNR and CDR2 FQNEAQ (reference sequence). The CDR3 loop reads CASSLAVGTHYEQYV. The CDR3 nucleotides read TGTGCCAGCAGCTTAGCCGTTGGAACACACTACGAGCAGTACGTC.

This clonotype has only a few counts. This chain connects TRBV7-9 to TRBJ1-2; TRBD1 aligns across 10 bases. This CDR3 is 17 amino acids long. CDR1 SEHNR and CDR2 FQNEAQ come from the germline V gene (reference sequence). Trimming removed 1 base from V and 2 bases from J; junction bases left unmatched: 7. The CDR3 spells CASSLGGDRGLNYGYTF. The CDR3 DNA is TGTGCCAGCAGCTTAGGAGGAGACAGGGGGCTCAACTATGGCTACACCTTC.

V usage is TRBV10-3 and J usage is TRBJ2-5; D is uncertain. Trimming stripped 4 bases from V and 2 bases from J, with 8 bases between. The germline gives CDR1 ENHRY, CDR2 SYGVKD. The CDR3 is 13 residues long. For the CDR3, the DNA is TGTGCCATCAGTGTGTCTGGTCAAGAGACCCAGTACTTC. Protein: CAISVSGQETQYF.

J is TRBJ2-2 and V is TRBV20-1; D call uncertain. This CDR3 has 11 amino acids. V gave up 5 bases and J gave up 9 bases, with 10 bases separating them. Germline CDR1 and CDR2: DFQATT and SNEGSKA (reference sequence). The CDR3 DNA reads TGCAGTGCTCTCCGCGTGAGGGAGCTGTTTTTT. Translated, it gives CSALRVRELFF.

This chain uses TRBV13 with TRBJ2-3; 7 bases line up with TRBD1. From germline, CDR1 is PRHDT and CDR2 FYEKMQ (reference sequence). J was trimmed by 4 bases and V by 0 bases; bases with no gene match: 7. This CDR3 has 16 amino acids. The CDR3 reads CASSLGQGLLADTQYF. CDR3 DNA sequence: TGTGCCAGCAGCTTAGGACAGGGGTTACTAGCAGATACGCAGTATTTT.

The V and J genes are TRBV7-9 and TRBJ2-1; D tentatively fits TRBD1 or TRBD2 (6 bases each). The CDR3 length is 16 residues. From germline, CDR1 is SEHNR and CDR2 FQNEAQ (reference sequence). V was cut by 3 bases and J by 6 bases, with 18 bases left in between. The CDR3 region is CASSLRGAVLRNEQFF. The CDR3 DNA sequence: TGTGCCAGCAGCTTGAGGGGGGCGGTTCTGCGCAATGAGCAGTTCTTC.